This TCR beta chain is from a study of cytomegalovirus exposure and HLA in healthy donors. The study, taken as a whole, reports: Among TCR beta chains of equal frequency, HLA-associated ones were more clonally expanded in a later analysis. In an earlier analysis, most TCR beta V segments were productive about 87% or about 30% of the time. Across donors, presence/absence analyses took sequencing depth to be roughly uniform.

This clone has only a few counts. The antigen is unknown. One end of the junction fails to match germline, which may point to a read error. PCR involved 60 Vbeta and 13 Jbeta primers. The data were produced by immunoSEQ multiplex PCR, yet TCRdb's version contains in-frame clones alone and is incomplete. The repertoire has around 160,000 clones, 55% to 70% of them found once; the top ten carry about 2.9%. CDR3 length equals 15 residues. CDR1 and CDR2 from the germline V gene are MDHEN and SYDVKM. The chain combines TRBV28 with TRBJ1-5; TRBD1 matches 10 bases. The sequence was collected from a woman aged 40-49 years in good health and CMV-seropositive. The sequencing input was PBMCs. The CDR3 loop reads CASSRTGGVGQPQNF. CDR3 DNA sequence: TGTGCCAGCAGTAGGACAGGGGGAGTGGGTCAGCCCCAGAATTTT.